This TCR beta chain appears in the sequencing data of a study of T-cell memory formation after mild COVID-19. Study information: The TCR clusters were mostly specific to one donor.

TCRdb re-derived calls from the 5' RACE reads in MiXCR, one entry per CDR3 protein. The sample lists about 130,000 distinct CDR3 sequences, about 15% occurring once. Whole-study results and caveats: The CD4+ clones that contracted clustered mainly within CM and EM, and the CD8+ clones concentrated in EMRA.

About this clonotype itself: The antigen is unknown.

Sequences were obtained from PBMCs or a T cell subset sorted from them (not recorded which). This receptor was obtained from an adult woman who had mild COVID-19 (a few samples of this study predate the infection). Cell type and time point are not known.

The CDR3 sequence: CASSTGGYEQFF. CDR3 DNA sequence: TGCGCCAGCAGCACGGGTGGGTATGAGCAGTTCTTC. V is TRBV5-1 and J is TRBJ2-1; no firm D call. Per germline, CDR1 SGHRS and CDR2 YFSETQ. The CDR3 runs 12 residues. Trimming shortened V by 4 bases and J by 8 bases, and 10 bases separated the two germline ends.